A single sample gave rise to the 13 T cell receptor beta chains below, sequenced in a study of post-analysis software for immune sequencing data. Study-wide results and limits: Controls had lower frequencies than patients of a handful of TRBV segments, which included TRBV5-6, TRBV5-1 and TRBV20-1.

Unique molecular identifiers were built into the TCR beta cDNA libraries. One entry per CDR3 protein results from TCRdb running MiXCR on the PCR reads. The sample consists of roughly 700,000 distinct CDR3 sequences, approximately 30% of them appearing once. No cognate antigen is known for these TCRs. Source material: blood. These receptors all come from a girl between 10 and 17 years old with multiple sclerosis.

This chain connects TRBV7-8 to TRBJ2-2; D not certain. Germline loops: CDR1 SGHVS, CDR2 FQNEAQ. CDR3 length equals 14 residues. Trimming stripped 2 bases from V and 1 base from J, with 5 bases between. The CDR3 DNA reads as TGTGCCAGCAGCTTAATCAGGAACACCGGGGAGCTGTTTTTT. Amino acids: CASSLIRNTGELFF.

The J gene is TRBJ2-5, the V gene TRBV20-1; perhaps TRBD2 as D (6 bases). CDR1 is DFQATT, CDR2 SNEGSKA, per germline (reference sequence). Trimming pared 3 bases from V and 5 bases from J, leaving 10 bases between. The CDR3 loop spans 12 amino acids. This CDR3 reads CSASRLEETQYF. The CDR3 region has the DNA TGCAGTGCTAGTCGACTAGAGGAGACCCAGTACTTC.

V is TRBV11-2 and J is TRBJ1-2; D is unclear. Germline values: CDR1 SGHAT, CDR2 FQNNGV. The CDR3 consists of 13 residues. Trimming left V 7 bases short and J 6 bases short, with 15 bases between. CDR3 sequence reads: CASNPGDSDGYTF. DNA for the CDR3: TGTGCCAGCAACCCCGGTGACTCGGATGGCTACACCTTC. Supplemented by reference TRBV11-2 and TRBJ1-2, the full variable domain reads EAGVAQSPRYKIIEKRQSVAFWCNPISGHATLYWYQQILGQGPKLLIQFQNNGVVDDSQLPKDRFSAERLKGVDSTLKIQPAKLEDSAVYLCASNPGDSDGYTFGSGTRLTVV.

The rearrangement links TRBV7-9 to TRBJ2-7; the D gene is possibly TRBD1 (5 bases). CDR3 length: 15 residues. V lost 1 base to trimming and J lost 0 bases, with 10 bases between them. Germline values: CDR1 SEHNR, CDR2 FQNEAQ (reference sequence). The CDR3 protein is CASSLGDSSSYEQYF. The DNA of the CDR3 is TGTGCCAGCAGCTTAGGCGACAGCTCCTCCTACGAGCAGTACTTC.

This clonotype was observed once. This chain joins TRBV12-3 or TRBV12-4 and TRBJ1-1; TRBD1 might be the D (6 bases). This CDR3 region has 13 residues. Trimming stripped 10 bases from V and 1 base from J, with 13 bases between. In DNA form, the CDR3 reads TGTGCCACCGTGACACAGGGGAACACTGAAGCTTTCTTT. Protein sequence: CATVTQGNTEAFF.

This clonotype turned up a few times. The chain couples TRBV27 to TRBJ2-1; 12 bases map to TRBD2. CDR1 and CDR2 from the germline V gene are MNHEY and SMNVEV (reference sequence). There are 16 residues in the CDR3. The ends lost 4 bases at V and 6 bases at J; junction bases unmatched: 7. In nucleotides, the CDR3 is TGTGCCAGCAGTTCAGTGACTAGCGGGGGAACCAATGAGCAGTTCTTC. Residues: CASSSVTSGGTNEQFF.

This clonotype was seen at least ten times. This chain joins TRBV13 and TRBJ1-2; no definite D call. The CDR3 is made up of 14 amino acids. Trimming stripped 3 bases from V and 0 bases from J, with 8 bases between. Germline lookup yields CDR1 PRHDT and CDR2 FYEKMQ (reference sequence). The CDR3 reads CASSFLGTNYGYTF. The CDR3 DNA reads TGTGCCAGCAGCTTCCTCGGGACTAACTATGGCTACACCTTC.

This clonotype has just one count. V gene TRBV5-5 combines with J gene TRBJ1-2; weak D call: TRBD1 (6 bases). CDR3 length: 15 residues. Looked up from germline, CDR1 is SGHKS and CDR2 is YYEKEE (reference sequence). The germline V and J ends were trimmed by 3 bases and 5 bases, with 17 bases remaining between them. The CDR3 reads CASSWGRGLGYGYTF. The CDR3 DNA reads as TGTGCCAGCAGCTGGGGTCGGGGGCTGGGGTATGGCTACACCTTC.

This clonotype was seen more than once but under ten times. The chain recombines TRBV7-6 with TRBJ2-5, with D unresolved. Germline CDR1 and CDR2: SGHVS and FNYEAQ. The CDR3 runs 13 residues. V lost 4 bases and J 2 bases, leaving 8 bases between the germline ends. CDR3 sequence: CASSSGRQETQYF. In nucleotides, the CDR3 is TGTGCCAGCAGCTCAGGACGTCAAGAGACCCAGTACTTC.

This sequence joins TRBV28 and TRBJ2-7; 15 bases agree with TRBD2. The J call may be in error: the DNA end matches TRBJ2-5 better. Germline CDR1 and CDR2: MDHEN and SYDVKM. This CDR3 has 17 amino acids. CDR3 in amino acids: CASSPPGLAGGRRTQYF. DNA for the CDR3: TGTGCCAGCAGTCCGCCGGGACTAGCGGGAGGCCGTAGGACCCAGTACTTC.

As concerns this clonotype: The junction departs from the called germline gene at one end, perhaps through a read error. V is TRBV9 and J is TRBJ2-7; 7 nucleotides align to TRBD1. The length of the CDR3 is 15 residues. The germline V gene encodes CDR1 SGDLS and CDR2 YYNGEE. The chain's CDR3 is CAGSVDPGQTYEQYF. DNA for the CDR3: TGTGCCGGCAGCGTAGACCCGGGACAGACCTACGAGCAGTACTTC.

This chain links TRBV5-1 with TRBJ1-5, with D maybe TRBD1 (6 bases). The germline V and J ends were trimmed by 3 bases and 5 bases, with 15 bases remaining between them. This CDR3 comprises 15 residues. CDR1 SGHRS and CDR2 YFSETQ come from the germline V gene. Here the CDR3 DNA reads TGCGCCAGCAGCTCCGCAGGGGCGGGCGATCAGCCCCAGCATTTT. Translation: CASSSAGAGDQPQHF.

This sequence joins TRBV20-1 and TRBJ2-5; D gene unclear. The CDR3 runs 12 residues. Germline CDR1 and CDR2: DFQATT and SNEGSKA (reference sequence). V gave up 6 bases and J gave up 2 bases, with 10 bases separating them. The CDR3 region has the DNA TGCAGTGCCGTGGGCGGTCAAGAGACCCAGTACTTC. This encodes CSAVGGQETQYF.